This is a list of T cell receptor beta chains from one sample in a study of Ad26.COV2.S vaccination and SARS-CoV-2 variants. Some clones are missing from TCRdb's copy, which holds only in-frame ones; the method was immunoSEQ multiplex PCR. The sample includes 300,000 to 500,000 clones, 88% of them seen just once. The source material was peripheral blood, sampled in a trial of Ad26.COV2.S vaccine versus placebo. The receptors come from a person between 18 and 59 years old who received the Ad26.COV2.S COVID-19 vaccine or a placebo. Each CDR3 is given with its conserved first and last residue.

v_gene: TRBV28; CDR3aa: CASSPQTALYGYTF
v_gene: TRBV6-5; CDR3aa: CASSYSLGFGNTIYF
v_gene: TRBV7-8; CDR3aa: CASSLKRGSPYNEQFF
v_gene: TRBV11-2; CDR3aa: CASSMGTGANTGELFF
v_gene: TRBV11-2; CDR3aa: CASSRGGPPYEQYF
v_gene: TRBV11-2; CDR3aa: CASSTYRGNTEAFF
v_gene: TRBV6-5; CDR3aa: CASSRTRGNRAEAFF
v_gene: TRBV19; CDR3aa: CASISPDRGYGYTF
v_gene: TRBV4-2; CDR3aa: CASSQDWTFF
v_gene: TRBV18; CDR3aa: CASSPPTGTGAKTQYF
v_gene: TRBV4-3; CDR3aa: CASSPRRNTEAFF
v_gene: TRBV5-1; CDR3aa: CASSFYGTATNPAGELFF
v_gene: TRBV20-1; CDR3aa: CSAVHGYGYTF
v_gene: TRBV29-1; CDR3aa: CSVDTGTRYNEQFF
v_gene: TRBV5-5; CDR3aa: CASSRGGTAYQETQYF
v_gene: TRBV21-1; CDR3aa: CARKQTSGGTTGELFF
v_gene: TRBV5-1; CDR3aa: CASSDQGRDEQFF
v_gene: TRBV7-8; CDR3aa: CASSLGGVGGGNQPQHF
v_gene: TRBV4-3; CDR3aa: CASSLDRTGPNYGYTF
v_gene: TRBV5-4; CDR3aa: CASSPGTDTQYF
v_gene: TRBV5-1; CDR3aa: CASRIATSNTGELFF
v_gene: TRBV5-6; CDR3aa: CASSLAVRERYEQYF
v_gene: TRBV5-1; CDR3aa: CASSLQGAGSPLHF
v_gene: TRBV5-4; CDR3aa: CASSSRRDRGPHGYTF
v_gene: TRBV28; CDR3aa: CASSPVGTGYANTEAFF
v_gene: TRBV12-3/TRBV12-4; CDR3aa: CASSWDRGTEAFF
v_gene: TRBV6-5; CDR3aa: CASRGTGETEAFF
v_gene: TRBV24-1; CDR3aa: CATSDSGQGGQPQHF
v_gene: TRBV2; CDR3aa: CASRQGYEQYF
v_gene: TRBV19; CDR3aa: CASSIQAHSYNSPLHF
v_gene: TRBV10-3; CDR3aa: CAISESMVGETQYF
v_gene: TRBV6-5; CDR3aa: CASRGKNTDTQYF
v_gene: TRBV6-6; CDR3aa: CASSLQGSSPLHF
v_gene: TRBV11-2; CDR3aa: CASSLALFSPGTQYF
v_gene: TRBV5-1; CDR3aa: CASSEDRENTEAFF
v_gene: TRBV10-3; CDR3aa: CAISDSEGSTEAFF
v_gene: TRBV6-5; CDR3aa: CASTKGGELFF
v_gene: TRBV10-2; CDR3aa: CARTSPGQGAEEQFF
v_gene: TRBV6-1; CDR3aa: CASSDRGTDSPLHF
v_gene: TRBV14; CDR3aa: CASSQGVGGYGYTF
v_gene: TRBV27; CDR3aa: CASSSHGRAGSSYEQYF
v_gene: TRBV3-1/TRBV3-2; CDR3aa: CASSQAGTEAFF
v_gene: TRBV7-2; CDR3aa: CASSFRQYTGELFF
v_gene: TRBV11-2; CDR3aa: CASSFLNTQYF
v_gene: TRBV3-1/TRBV3-2; CDR3aa: CASSPPGQGSYEQYF
v_gene: TRBV24-1; CDR3aa: CATSDRPLYGNTIYF
v_gene: TRBV10-1; CDR3aa: CASSLTGGGEQYF
v_gene: TRBV7-2; CDR3aa: CASSLPHPLSNQPQHF
v_gene: TRBV3-1/TRBV3-2; CDR3aa: CASSPLVTSGTGGDTQYF
v_gene: TRBV28; CDR3aa: CASSLGQANEKLFF